This T cell receptor (beta chain) was recorded in a study of regulatory T cells in long-lasting Graves disease. Study at large: Antithyroid drug use was under 3 months in newly diagnosed Graves' patients.

Investigators prepared the TCR beta libraries by applying iRepertoire HTBI primers and Arm-PCR of CDR3 regions. TCRdb passed the multiplex PCR reads through MiXCR, listing each CDR3 protein once. There are 680,000 or so distinct CDR3 sequences in the sample; 15% to 20% occur only once, and 15% to 20% lies in the top ten. Time point of the sample: newly diagnosed GD, antithyroid drugs for less than 3 months. RNA extracted from PBMCs served as the sequencing template. CDR3 length: 15 amino acids. The germline V gene encodes CDR1 LNHDA and CDR2 SQIVND (reference sequence). V shed 1 base and J 6 bases; nucleotides not matched to a gene: 3. These sequences were also reported in another study, on T cells in Graves' hyperthyroidism and ophthalmopathy. That work adds: Hyperthyroidism had been newly diagnosed in patients aged 18 to 65, and its duration was under 2 months. HTBI primers were used for first-round RT-PCR of the TCR CDR3. The model identified upcoming ophthalmopathy a median about 7.1 months ahead of onset.

The sequencing here drew on peripheral blood mononuclear cells (PBMCs), taken at new diagnosis, from a patient treated with antithyroid drugs. The chain uses TRBV19 and TRBJ2-2; 9 bases agree with TRBD2. The receptor's source is a woman aged 25-40 years with Graves disease. The CDR3 bases are TGTGCCAGTAGTATAGGGATAGCGGGAGCCGGGGAGCTGTTTTTT. Protein sequence: CASSIGIAGAGELFF.